This entry lists 27 T cell receptor beta chains sequenced from one sample in a study of blood T cell repertoires in COVID-19. The protocol was immunoSEQ multiplex PCR, while the TCRdb copy is restricted to in-frame clones and leaves out a portion. Altogether approximately 170,000 clones are present, more than 75% being singletons, with the ten largest covering less than 3.5%. Material: peripheral blood. The receptors here all came from a man in his 70s with acute or convalescent COVID-19.

The chain recombines TRBV12-3 or TRBV12-4 with TRBJ2-5; tentative D call: TRBD2 (5 bases). There are 13 residues in the CDR3. Trimming removed 7 bases at V and 0 bases at J, with 9 bases between. The CDR3 DNA is TGTGCCAGCATGGAGGCCAACCAAGAGACCCAGTACTTC. It yields the protein CASMEANQETQYF.

This clone is a singleton in its sample. The chain joins TRBV5-6 to TRBJ1-5; TRBD1 is a possible D gene (6 bases). V was clipped by 2 bases and J by 3 bases, with 9 bases between them. CDR3 length equals 14 residues. CDR1 is SGHDT, CDR2 YYEEEE, per germline. The CDR3 protein is CASSFYRDNQPQHF. CDR3 nucleotide sequence: TGTGCCAGCAGCTTCTACAGGGACAATCAGCCCCAGCATTTT.

The CDR3 DNA reads as TGTGCCAGCAGCCCTCGACACTTCCAAGAGACCCAGTACTTC. The encoded protein is CASSPRHFQETQYF. This chain uses TRBV5-8 with TRBJ2-5, with unresolved D. Trimming pared 4 bases from V and 1 base from J, leaving 11 bases between. From germline, CDR1 is SGHTS and CDR2 YDEGEE. The CDR3 consists of 14 residues.

The chain couples TRBV2 to TRBJ1-5; tentative D call: TRBD1 (5 bases). CDR1 and CDR2 (germline): SNHLY, FYNNEI. CDR3 length: 15 residues. Trimming removed 8 bases from V and 9 bases from J, with 23 bases in between. CDR3: CASGRDGATGGPQHF. The DNA of the CDR3 is TGTGCCAGCGGCCGGGACGGGGCGACGGGAGGGCCCCAGCATTTT.

V gene TRBV7-2 combines with J gene TRBJ2-2, with D maybe TRBD1 (5 bases). The CDR3 loop spans 16 amino acids. V was clipped by 3 bases and J by 4 bases, with 15 bases between them. CDR1 and CDR2 (germline): SGHTA, FQGNSA. The CDR3 here is CASSFRVVWITGELFF. The CDR3 coding sequence is TGTGCCAGCAGCTTCAGGGTGGTTTGGATCACCGGGGAGCTGTTTTTT.

This clone was observed a handful of times. The rearrangement uses TRBV30 and TRBJ1-1, with 7 nucleotides matching TRBD1. This CDR3 is 12 amino acids long. The V and J ends lost 1 base and 6 bases, in that order; junction bases with no gene match: 2. In germline, CDR1 is GTSNPN, CDR2 SVGIG (reference sequence). The DNA for the CDR3 is TGTGCCTGGAGTGCAACAGGGGCTGAAGCTTTCTTT. This sequence encodes CAWSATGAEAFF.

Concerning this clone itself: Additional DNA sequences in this sample encode the identical CDR3. The rearrangement joins TRBV5-1 to TRBJ2-5, with no clear D. Germline CDR1 reads SGHRS; CDR2 reads YFSETQ. Deletions cut 0 bases from V and 2 bases from J, with 8 bases between. There are 14 residues in the CDR3. CDR3 nucleotide sequence: TGCGCCAGCAGCTTGGGTGACTCGCAAGAGACCCAGTACTTC. Translation: CASSLGDSQETQYF. Full variable domain (remainder filled in from reference TRBV5-1 and TRBJ2-5): KAGVTQTPRYLIKTRGQQVTLSCSPISGHRSVSWYQQTPGQGLQFLFEYFSETQRNKGNFPGRFSGRQFSNSRSEMNVSTLELGDSALYLCASSLGDSQETQYFGPGTRLLVL.

The V call is TRBV3-1 (or the pseudogene TRBV3-2), the J call TRBJ2-1, with TRBD1 matching 7 bases. Germline CDR1 reads LGHDT; CDR2 reads YNNKEL (reference sequence). The CDR3 sequence is 15 residues long. Losses at the gene ends were 6 bases for V and 5 bases for J; bases not matched to a gene: 10. The CDR3 loop reads CASRPEQGRNNEQFF. DNA of the CDR3: TGTGCCAGCAGACCGGAACAGGGGCGGAACAATGAGCAGTTCTTC.

The chain recombines TRBV28 with TRBJ1-2; D unresolved. This CDR3 region has 14 residues. Trimming left V 6 bases short and J 7 bases short, with 18 bases between. Germline lookup yields CDR1 MDHEN and CDR2 SYDVKM. The CDR3 DNA reads as TGTGCCAGCAGCCGCTTTGTTGTGGGCTCTGGCTACACCTTC. Protein: CASSRFVVGSGYTF.

The V call is TRBV19, the J call TRBJ2-4; 9 bases agree with TRBD2. Germline loops: CDR1 LNHDA, CDR2 SQIVND (reference sequence). The CDR3 covers 16 residues. V shed 2 bases, J shed 0 bases, and the junction held 2 bases outside the gene matches. The CDR3 sequence is CASSITLAGAKNIQYF. DNA of the CDR3: TGTGCCAGTAGTATAACACTAGCGGGAGCCAAAAACATTCAGTACTTC.

The chain is built from TRBV5-1 and TRBJ2-7, with a weak D call TRBD1 (6 bases). The length of the CDR3 is 16 residues. Per germline, CDR1 SGHRS and CDR2 YFSETQ. The ends were cut back, 0 bases at V and 6 bases at J, with 19 bases in the middle. DNA for the CDR3: TGCGCCAGCAGCTTGGCTCCAGGGGACGTATTAAGCGAGCAGTACTTC. Translated: CASSLAPGDVLSEQYF.

The chain is built from TRBV29-1 and TRBJ1-2; D gene uncertain. V was cut by 1 base and J by 8 bases, with 2 bases left in between. Germline V gene data show CDR1 as SQVTM and CDR2 as ANQGSEA. The CDR3 runs to 9 residues. The CDR3 DNA sequence: TGCAGCGTTGAAGCGGGCTACACCTTC. Protein product: CSVEAGYTF.

This chain uses TRBV30 with TRBJ1-5, with 8 bases lining up with TRBD1. Germline V gives CDR1 GTSNPN, CDR2 SVGIG (reference sequence). The CDR3 is 13 amino acids. V lost 4 bases and J lost 4; bases outside the gene matches: 3. The CDR3 DNA is TGTGCCTGGAATACAGGGGGGAATCAGCCCCAGCATTTT. It encodes CAWNTGGNQPQHF.

The chain uses TRBV5-1 and TRBJ2-7, with TRBD1 matching over 8 bases. Germline lookup yields CDR1 SGHRS and CDR2 YFSETQ. CDR3 length: 15 residues. The ends lost 0 bases at V and 7 bases at J; junction bases unmatched: 9. This CDR3 reads CASSLVGTGVGEQYF. The CDR3 DNA reads as TGCGCCAGCAGCTTGGTAGGGACAGGAGTGGGGGAGCAGTACTTC. Together with reference TRBV5-1 and TRBJ2-7, the CDR3 gives the full variable domain: KAGVTQTPRYLIKTRGQQVTLSCSPISGHRSVSWYQQTPGQGLQFLFEYFSETQRNKGNFPGRFSGRQFSNSRSEMNVSTLELGDSALYLCASSLVGTGVGEQYFGPGTRLTVT.

The chain links TRBV10-2 to TRBJ2-6, with D possibly matching TRBD1 (6 bases). Germline V CDR1 and CDR2: WSHSY, SAAADI. There are 16 residues in the CDR3. V lost 4 bases and J lost 0, with 10 bases in between. The CDR3 region is CASSATGGSGANVLTF. The CDR3 DNA sequence: TGCGCCAGCAGTGCGACAGGCGGCTCTGGGGCCAACGTCCTGACTTTC.

V is TRBV5-1 and J is TRBJ2-1; 11 nucleotides agree with TRBD2. Per germline, CDR1 SGHRS and CDR2 YFSETQ. J lost 8 bases, V lost 3 bases, and 4 bases had no gene match. The CDR3 has 14 amino acids. The CDR3 sequence is CASSYGSGGDEQFF. In DNA form, the CDR3 reads TGCGCCAGCAGCTACGGTAGCGGGGGGGATGAGCAGTTCTTC.

The chain employs TRBV3-1 (or the pseudogene TRBV3-2) and TRBJ2-5; 10 positions agree with TRBD1. CDR3 length equals 14 residues. V was pared by 5 bases and J by 5 bases, with 5 bases of the junction left unmatched. The germline gives CDR1 LGHDT, CDR2 YNNKEL (reference sequence). For the CDR3, the DNA is TGTGCCAGCAGCACGACAGGGGGCGGGGAGACCCAGTACTTC. Its protein is CASSTTGGGETQYF.

The V and J genes are TRBV4-3 and TRBJ2-7; 7 bases line up with TRBD1. The CDR3 has 15 amino acids. V shed 4 bases, J shed 0 bases, and the junction held 6 bases outside the gene matches. Germline lookup yields CDR1 LGHNA and CDR2 YSLEER. DNA of the CDR3: TGCGCCAGCAGCCGGCTTAGGGACAGCTCCTACGAGCAGTACTTC. It is translated as CASSRLRDSSYEQYF.

This chain uses TRBV29-1 with TRBJ2-5; D gene unclear. CDR3 size: 11 residues. Between the trimmed V and J ends, which lost 5 bases and 1 base, there was a span of 5 bases. Germline loops: CDR1 SQVTM, CDR2 ANQGSEA. The CDR3, as DNA: TGCAGCGTTCGTTCCCAAGAGACCCAGTACTTC. Residues: CSVRSQETQYF. The full variable domain, rest sourced from reference TRBV29-1 and TRBJ2-5, is SAVISQKPSRDICQRGTSLTIQCQVDSQVTMMFWYRQQPGQSLTLIATANQGSEATYESGFVIDKFPISRPNLTFSTLTVSNMSPEDSSIYLCSVRSQETQYFGPGTRLLVL.

The chain links TRBV5-1 to TRBJ1-2, with 7 bases fitting TRBD1. This CDR3 region has 13 residues. With V trimmed by 2 bases and J by 8 bases, 6 bases remained unmatched. Germline CDR1 reads SGHRS; CDR2 reads YFSETQ. The CDR3 sequence: CASSLIGGEGYTF. The CDR3 nucleotides read TGCGCCAGCAGCTTAATAGGGGGCGAGGGCTACACCTTC. Using reference TRBV5-1 and TRBJ1-2 for the parts outside the CDR3, the full variable domain is KAGVTQTPRYLIKTRGQQVTLSCSPISGHRSVSWYQQTPGQGLQFLFEYFSETQRNKGNFPGRFSGRQFSNSRSEMNVSTLELGDSALYLCASSLIGGEGYTFGSGTRLTVV.

CDR3 loop: CASSPAGRNQPQHF. Written as DNA, the CDR3 is TGTGCCAGCAGCCCTGCGGGACGCAATCAGCCCCAGCATTTT. This chain joins TRBV7-3 and TRBJ1-5, with D possibly TRBD1 on 5 matching bases. This CDR3 is 14 amino acids long. The germline V and J ends were trimmed by 5 bases and 2 bases, with 10 bases remaining between them. The germline CDR1 and CDR2 sequences are SGHTA and FQGTGA.

The chain recombines TRBV4-2 with TRBJ2-5; D remains ambiguous. V lost 1 base and J 1 base, leaving 7 bases between the germline ends. The CDR3 runs to 14 residues. Germline lookup yields CDR1 LGHNA and CDR2 YNFKEQ. Written as DNA, the CDR3 is TGTGCCAGCAGCCAAGTGCACTTCCAAGAGACCCAGTACTTC. Translation gives CASSQVHFQETQYF.

The chain couples TRBV18 to TRBJ1-1, with a possible D match to TRBD1 (6 bases). The CDR3 consists of 13 residues. Per the germline V gene, CDR1 is KGHSH and CDR2 is LQKENI. V lost 2 bases and J 9 bases, leaving 13 bases between the germline ends. CDR3 nucleotides: TGTGCCAGCTCACCAGAGTTTCAGGGGAAAGCTTTCTTT. Translating it yields CASSPEFQGKAFF. The variable domain in full, with the rest retrieved from reference TRBV18 and TRBJ1-1, is NAGVMQNPRHLVRRRGQEARLRCSPMKGHSHVYWYRQLPEEGLKFMVYLQKENIIDESGMPKERFSAEFPKEGPSILRIQQVVRGDSAAYFCASSPEFQGKAFFGQGTRLTVV.

This chain links TRBV7-3 with TRBJ1-1; D possibly corresponds to TRBD1 (5 bases). V was trimmed by 5 bases and J by 0 bases, leaving 10 bases between them. Per the germline V gene, CDR1 is SGHTA and CDR2 is FQGTGA. The CDR3 sequence is 14 residues long. DNA of the CDR3: TGTGCCAGCAGCCCCGACAGTATGAACACTGAAGCTTTCTTT. This encodes CASSPDSMNTEAFF.

This clone was found once. The rearrangement uses TRBV11-3 and TRBJ1-1; D remains unclear. This CDR3 is built from 13 residues. Germline CDR1 and CDR2: SGHNT and YENEEA. Trimming pared 6 bases from V and 0 bases from J, leaving 8 bases between. CDR3 protein: CASSLTLNTEAFF. The CDR3 DNA reads as TGTGCCAGCAGTTTGACTCTGAACACTGAAGCTTTCTTT.

The chain is built from TRBV9 and TRBJ2-1; no clear D gene. Per the germline V gene, CDR1 is SGDLS and CDR2 is YYNGEE. The CDR3 extends over 12 amino acids. Trimming stripped 1 base from V and 8 bases from J, with 7 bases between. The CDR3 here is CASSVLPDEQFF. In DNA form, the CDR3 reads TGTGCCAGCAGCGTACTTCCGGATGAGCAGTTCTTC.

The V gene is TRBV7-9, the J gene TRBJ2-7; D gene unclear. The V gene's germline CDR1 is SEHNR and CDR2 FQNEAQ (reference sequence). The CDR3 has 13 residues. V was cut by 1 base and J by 3 bases, with 7 bases left in between. The CDR3 region is CASSLVGNYEQYF. CDR3 bases: TGTGCCAGCAGCTTAGTGGGCAACTACGAGCAGTACTTC.